The present TCR beta chain was sequenced within a study of blood T cells in healthy people across ages. On the study more broadly: There was about one barcoded beta molecule captured by template switching per two T cells.

Using a J-beta primer mix together with a sample-barcoded 5' primer, a second PCR was run for roughly 7 to 11 cycles. TCRdb re-derived calls from the 5' RACE reads in MiXCR, one entry per CDR3 protein. Of some 850,000 distinct CDR3 sequences listed, more than 25% are singletons. This clonotype turned up a few times. Its antigen is as yet unknown. CDR3 length equals 15 residues. Germline V gene data show CDR1 as ENHRY and CDR2 as SYGVKD. V shed 6 bases and J shed 4 bases, with 15 bases lying between them. Study-wide results and caveats: The donors' CMV status was not determined, possibly confounding changes in expanded clonotypes.

A further study also used this sample, focusing on T cells of mothers and their children.

This receptor was identified in a boy younger than 18 in good health. The V call is TRBV10-3, the J call TRBJ2-2; D might be TRBD2 (5 bases). Input material: blood. The CDR3 nucleotides read TGTGCCATCAGGGGAGACAATACAATCACCGGGGAGCTGTTTTTT. Translating gives CAIRGDNTITGELFF.